These 18 T cell receptor beta chains were sequenced from one sample in a study of memory CD4+ T cells and cytomegalovirus serostatus. The sort gate was single viable CD3+CD4+CD8-CD45RO+ cells for memory CD4+ T cells. The data were produced by immunoSEQ multiplex PCR, yet TCRdb's version contains in-frame clones alone and is incomplete. The sample lists 35,000 to 50,000 clones, about three quarters seen once, with around 0.6% in the top ten. Sequencing used memory CD4+ T cells from blood. These receptors originate from an adult in good health and CMV-seronegative.

The chain recombines TRBV6-6 with TRBJ1-1; maybe TRBD1 (5 bases). The CDR3 runs to 11 residues. From germline, CDR1 is MNHNY and CDR2 SVGAGI (reference sequence). Trimming removed 2 bases at V and 12 bases at J, with 10 bases between. CDR3 residues: CASSYKGRTFF. Written as DNA, the CDR3 is TGTGCCAGCAGTTACAAGGGGAGAACTTTCTTT.

The V gene is TRBV6-1, the J gene TRBJ2-7, with 7 bases that match TRBD1. Germline CDR1 is MNHNS and CDR2 is SASEGT. V shed 5 bases, J shed 3 bases, and the junction held 7 bases outside the gene matches. This CDR3 comprises 14 residues. The CDR3 sequence: CASSMRGRSYEQYF. CDR3 DNA sequence: TGTGCCAGCAGTATGAGGGGGCGCAGCTACGAGCAGTACTTC.

DNA of the CDR3: TGTGCCAGCAGTTCTACCCCACACAATGGCAATCAGCCCCAGCATTTT. The encoded protein is CASSSTPHNGNQPQHF. The V gene is TRBV6-5, the J gene TRBJ1-5; D unclear. CDR3 length: 16 amino acids. Per the germline V gene, CDR1 is MNHEY and CDR2 is SVGAGI. The V end lost 4 bases, the J end lost 2 bases, and 15 bases lay between the germline ends.

V and J are TRBV5-1 and TRBJ1-2, with 7 positions matching TRBD1. Trimming took 4 bases from V and 2 from J; bases not matched to a gene: 5. The CDR3 sequence is 14 residues long. Germline V gene lookup returns CDR1 SGHRS and CDR2 YFSETQ. The CDR3 bases are TGCGCCAGCAGCCAGCAGACAGGGAACTATGGCTACACCTTC. Translating gives CASSQQTGNYGYTF.

In its sample, this clone was seen a few times. V usage is TRBV5-1 and J usage is TRBJ1-3; the match to TRBD1 covers 7 bases. CDR1 and CDR2 (germline): SGHRS, YFSETQ. The junction had 4 bases not matched to a gene; V was cut back by 4 bases and J by 3 bases. The CDR3 loop spans 14 amino acids. The CDR3 region is CASSHRGDGNTIYF. CDR3 bases: TGCGCCAGCAGCCACAGGGGAGATGGAAACACCATATATTTT.

The chain recombines TRBV29-1 with TRBJ1-2; D is undetermined. Trimming left V 7 bases short and J 3 bases short, with 12 bases between. CDR1 and CDR2 (germline): SQVTM, ANQGSEA. This CDR3 is built from 12 residues. CDR3 protein: CSAKREYYGYTF. Written as DNA, the CDR3 is TGCAGCGCCAAGCGGGAATACTATGGCTACACCTTC.

This clone appeared a few times. The chain uses TRBV9 and TRBJ2-5, with 13 bases identical to TRBD2. CDR1 and CDR2 from the germline V gene are SGDLS and YYNGEE. Trimming took 4 bases from V and 3 from J; bases not matched to a gene: 6. The CDR3 extends over 16 amino acids. CDR3 residues: CASSPGLAGVEETQYF. CDR3 bases: TGTGCCAGCAGCCCTGGACTAGCGGGGGTAGAAGAGACCCAGTACTTC.

The rearrangement links TRBV5-1 to TRBJ1-3; D unclear. The germline V and J ends were trimmed by 4 bases and 0 bases, with 11 bases remaining between them. The length of the CDR3 is 15 residues. CDR1 is SGHRS, CDR2 YFSETQ, per germline. CDR3 protein: CASSRGLSSGNTIYF. CDR3 DNA: TGCGCCAGCAGCCGAGGACTGTCCTCTGGAAACACCATATATTTT.

A few counts support this clone. The rearrangement links TRBV11-2 to TRBJ1-6, with a possible D match to TRBD1 (5 bases). Germline V lookup: CDR1 SGHAT, CDR2 FQNNGV. CDR3 length: 14 residues. Trimming took off 2 bases at V and 12 bases at J, with 14 bases between the two ends. The CDR3 sequence: CASSLSTGPQPLHF. The CDR3 bases are TGTGCCAGCAGCTTATCCACGGGACCTCAACCCCTCCACTTT. The full variable domain, completed using reference TRBV11-2 and TRBJ1-6, is EAGVAQSPRYKIIEKRQSVAFWCNPISGHATLYWYQQILGQGPKLLIQFQNNGVVDDSQLPKDRFSAERLKGVDSTLKIQPAKLEDSAVYLCASSLSTGPQPLHFGNGTRLTVT.

J is TRBJ1-1 and V is TRBV18; 7 nucleotides match TRBD1. Germline CDR1 KGHSH, CDR2 LQKENI. The CDR3 runs to 15 residues. Unmatched junction bases numbered 8, after V lost 6 bases and J lost 1 base. The CDR3 loop is CASSRNRGRNTEAFF. CDR3 coding DNA: TGTGCCAGCTCCCGTAACAGGGGAAGGAACACTGAAGCTTTCTTT.

J is TRBJ2-3 and V is TRBV27; a possible D gene is TRBD1 (5 bases). The V gene lost 3 bases and the J gene lost 3 bases, with 10 bases spanning the gap. Germline assignment: CDR1 MNHEY and CDR2 SMNVEV (reference sequence). The CDR3 sequence is 14 residues long. The CDR3 reads CASSLIRGTDTQYF. DNA for the CDR3: TGTGCCAGCAGTTTGATTAGGGGAACAGATACGCAGTATTTT.

Of note for this clone: This sample includes further DNA sequences coding for the same CDR3. The CDR3 DNA reads as TGCGCCAGCAGCTTGGATGTGGGCACAGGGGCCGCTAGTGGCTACACCTTC. This translates into CASSLDVGTGAASGYTF. V is TRBV5-1 and J is TRBJ1-2, with TRBD1 matching over 7 bases. Germline values: CDR1 SGHRS, CDR2 YFSETQ. After removal of 0 bases from V and 7 bases from J, the junction contained 15 bases not matched to a gene. This CDR3 contains 17 residues.

The gene calls are TRBV7-6 and TRBJ1-1, with unresolved D. CDR1 is SGHVS, CDR2 FNYEAQ, per germline. V gave up 4 bases and J gave up 0 bases, with 6 bases separating them. The CDR3 sequence is 13 residues long. For the CDR3, the DNA is TGTGCCAGCAGCTGGGCCATGAACACTGAAGCTTTCTTT. Its protein is CASSWAMNTEAFF. Looking up the rest from reference TRBV7-6 and TRBJ1-1 gives the full variable domain: GAGVSQSPRYKVTKRGQDVALRCDPISGHVSLYWYRQALGQGPEFLTYFNYEAQQDKSGLPNDRFSAERPEGSISTLTIQRTEQRDSAMYRCASSWAMNTEAFFGQGTRLTVV.

CDR3: CASSITSGGVVEQFF. The DNA for the CDR3 is TGCGCCAGCAGCATCACTAGCGGGGGGGTAGTCGAGCAGTTCTTC. This chain uses TRBV5-1 with TRBJ2-1; the match to TRBD2 covers 13 bases. Germline V gene lookup returns CDR1 SGHRS and CDR2 YFSETQ. CDR3 length: 15 residues. The V segment lost 4 bases and the J segment 10 bases; nucleotides outside the gene matches: 8.

This clone has just a few counts. The chain joins TRBV2 to TRBJ1-2; D is uncertain. The V gene's germline CDR1 is SNHLY and CDR2 FYNNEI. This CDR3 contains 16 residues. V dropped 2 bases and J dropped 3 bases, with 16 bases sitting between them. CDR3 residues: CASSESSNPPYYGYTF. The CDR3 bases are TGTGCCAGCAGTGAAAGCTCAAACCCCCCATACTATGGCTACACCTTC.

The V gene is TRBV5-8, the J gene TRBJ2-1; 9 bases line up with TRBD1. The CDR3 runs to 13 residues. The V and J ends lost 7 bases and 8 bases, in that order; junction bases with no gene match: 7. Germline CDR1 and CDR2: SGHTS and YDEGEE. Here the CDR3 reads CASFRDRVYEQFF. The CDR3 region has the DNA TGTGCCAGCTTCCGGGACAGGGTTTATGAGCAGTTCTTC.

Only a few counts were recorded for this clone. J is TRBJ1-6 and V is TRBV14; no clear D. The CDR3 runs to 14 residues. Trimming shortened V by 2 bases and J by 8 bases, and 10 bases separated the two germline ends. Germline CDR1 and CDR2: SGHDN and FVKESK. The CDR3 loop reads CASSQSVKDSPLHF. The CDR3 nucleotides are TGTGCCAGCAGCCAAAGCGTTAAGGATTCACCCCTCCACTTT.

The rearrangement links TRBV30 to TRBJ2-7; D is unclear. Germline V gene lookup returns CDR1 GTSNPN and CDR2 SVGIG (reference sequence). This CDR3 contains 12 residues. The V and J ends lost 6 bases and 7 bases respectively, with 16 bases between them. The CDR3 protein is CACGRGFSEQYF. DNA of the CDR3: TGTGCCTGTGGCCGAGGTTTTAGTGAGCAGTACTTC.